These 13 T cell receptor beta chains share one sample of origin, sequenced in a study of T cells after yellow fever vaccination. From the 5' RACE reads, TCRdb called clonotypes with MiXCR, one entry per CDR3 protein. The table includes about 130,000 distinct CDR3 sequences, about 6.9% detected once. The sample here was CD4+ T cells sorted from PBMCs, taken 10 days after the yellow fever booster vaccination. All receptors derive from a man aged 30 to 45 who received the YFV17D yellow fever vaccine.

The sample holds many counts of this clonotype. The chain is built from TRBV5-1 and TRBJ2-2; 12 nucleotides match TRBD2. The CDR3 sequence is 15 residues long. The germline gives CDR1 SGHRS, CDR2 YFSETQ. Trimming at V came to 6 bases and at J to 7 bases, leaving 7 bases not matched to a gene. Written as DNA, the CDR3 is TGCGCCAGCACCCATCTAGCGGGAGGGAACGGGGAGCTGTTTTTT. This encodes CASTHLAGGNGELFF.

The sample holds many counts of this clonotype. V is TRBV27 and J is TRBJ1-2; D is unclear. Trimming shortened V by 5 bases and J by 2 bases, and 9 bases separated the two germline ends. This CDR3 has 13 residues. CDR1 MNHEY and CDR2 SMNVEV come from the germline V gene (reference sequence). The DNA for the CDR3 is TGTGCCAGCAGTGTGGTGGCGAACTATGGCTACACCTTC. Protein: CASSVVANYGYTF.

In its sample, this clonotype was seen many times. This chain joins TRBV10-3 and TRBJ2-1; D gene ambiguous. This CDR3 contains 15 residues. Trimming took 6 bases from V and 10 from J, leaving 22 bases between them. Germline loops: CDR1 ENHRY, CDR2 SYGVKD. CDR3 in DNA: TGTGCCATCAGGTCGACACCCCAAACTAATGAGGAGCAGTTCTTC. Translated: CAIRSTPQTNEEQFF.

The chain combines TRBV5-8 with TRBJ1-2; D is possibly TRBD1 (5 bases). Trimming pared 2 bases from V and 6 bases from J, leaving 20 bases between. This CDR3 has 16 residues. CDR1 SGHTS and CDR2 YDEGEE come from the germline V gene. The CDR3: CASSLTLIRVLDGYTF. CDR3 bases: TGTGCCAGCAGCTTAACGTTAATCAGGGTACTGGATGGCTACACCTTC.

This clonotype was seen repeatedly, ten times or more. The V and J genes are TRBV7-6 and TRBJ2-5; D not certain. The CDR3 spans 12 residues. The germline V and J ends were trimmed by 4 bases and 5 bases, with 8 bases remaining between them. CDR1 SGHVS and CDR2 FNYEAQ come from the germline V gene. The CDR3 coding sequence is TGTGCCAGCAGCTCCGCCGCGGAGACCCAGTACTTC. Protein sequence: CASSSAAETQYF.

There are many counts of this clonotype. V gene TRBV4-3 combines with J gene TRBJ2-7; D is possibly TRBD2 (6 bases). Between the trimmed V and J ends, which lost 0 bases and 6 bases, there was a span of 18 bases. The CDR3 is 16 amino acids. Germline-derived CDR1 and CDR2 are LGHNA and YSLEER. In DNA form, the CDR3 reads TGCGCCAGCAGCCAAGATCCCGCGGGATATGGATCCGAGCAGTACTTC. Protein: CASSQDPAGYGSEQYF.

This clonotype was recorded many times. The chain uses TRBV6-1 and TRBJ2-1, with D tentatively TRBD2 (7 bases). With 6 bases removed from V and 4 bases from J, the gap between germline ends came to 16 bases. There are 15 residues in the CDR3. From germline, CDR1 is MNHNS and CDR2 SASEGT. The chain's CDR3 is CASRPGGSPYNEQFF. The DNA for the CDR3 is TGTGCCAGCAGACCGGGGGGCTCCCCTTACAATGAGCAGTTCTTC.

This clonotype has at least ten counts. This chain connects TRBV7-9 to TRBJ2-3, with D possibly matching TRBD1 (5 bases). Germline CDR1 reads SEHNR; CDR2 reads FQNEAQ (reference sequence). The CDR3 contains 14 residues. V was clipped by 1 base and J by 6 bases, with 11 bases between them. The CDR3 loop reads CASSLGRAADTQYF. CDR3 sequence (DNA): TGTGCCAGCAGCTTAGGCAGGGCGGCTGATACGCAGTATTTT.

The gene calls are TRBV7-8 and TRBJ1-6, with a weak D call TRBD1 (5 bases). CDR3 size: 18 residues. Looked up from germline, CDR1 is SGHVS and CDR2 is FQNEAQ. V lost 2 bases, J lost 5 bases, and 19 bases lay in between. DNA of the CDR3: TGTGCCAGCAGCTTAAGAGTTGGCGGCAGGGTTAATAATTCACCCCTCCACTTT. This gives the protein CASSLRVGGRVNNSPLHF.

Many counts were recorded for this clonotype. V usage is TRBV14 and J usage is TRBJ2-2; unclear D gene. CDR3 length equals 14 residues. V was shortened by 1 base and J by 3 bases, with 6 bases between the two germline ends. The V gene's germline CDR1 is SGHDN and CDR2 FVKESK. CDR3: CASSQGLYTGELFF. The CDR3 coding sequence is TGTGCCAGCAGCCAAGGTCTTTACACCGGGGAGCTGTTTTTT. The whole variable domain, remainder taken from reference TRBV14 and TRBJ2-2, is EAGVTQFPSHSVIEKGQTVTLRCDPISGHDNLYWYRRVMGKEIKFLLHFVKESKQDESGMPNNRFLAERTGGTYSTLKVQPAELEDSGVYFCASSQGLYTGELFFGEGSRLTVL.

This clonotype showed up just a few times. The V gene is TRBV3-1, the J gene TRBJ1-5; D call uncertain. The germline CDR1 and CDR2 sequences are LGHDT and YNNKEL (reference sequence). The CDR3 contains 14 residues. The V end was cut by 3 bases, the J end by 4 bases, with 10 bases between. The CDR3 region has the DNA TGTGCCAGCAGCCAGATGTCGGGGAATCAGCCCCAGCATTTT. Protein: CASSQMSGNQPQHF. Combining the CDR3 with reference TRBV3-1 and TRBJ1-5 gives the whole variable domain DTAVSQTPKYLVTQMGNDKSIKCEQNLGHDTMYWYKQDSKKFLKIMFSYNNKELIINETVPNRFSPKSPDKAHLNLHINSLELGDSAVYFCASSQMSGNQPQHFGDGTRLSIL.

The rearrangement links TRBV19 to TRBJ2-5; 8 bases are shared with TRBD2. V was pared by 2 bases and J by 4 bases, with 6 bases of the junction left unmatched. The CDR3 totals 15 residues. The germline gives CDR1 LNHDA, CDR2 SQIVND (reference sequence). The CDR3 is CASSISSGSGETQYF. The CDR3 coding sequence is TGTGCCAGTAGTATATCCAGCGGGAGTGGAGAGACCCAGTACTTC.

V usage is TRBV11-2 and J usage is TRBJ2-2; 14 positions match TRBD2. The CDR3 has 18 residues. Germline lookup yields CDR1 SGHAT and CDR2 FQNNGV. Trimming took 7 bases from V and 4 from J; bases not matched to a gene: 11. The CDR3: CASNSTSGRGRGTGELFF. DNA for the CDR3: TGTGCCAGCAACTCGACTAGCGGGAGGGGTCGAGGCACCGGGGAGCTGTTTTTT. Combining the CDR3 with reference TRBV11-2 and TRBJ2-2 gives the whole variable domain EAGVAQSPRYKIIEKRQSVAFWCNPISGHATLYWYQQILGQGPKLLIQFQNNGVVDDSQLPKDRFSAERLKGVDSTLKIQPAKLEDSAVYLCASNSTSGRGRGTGELFFGEGSRLTVL.